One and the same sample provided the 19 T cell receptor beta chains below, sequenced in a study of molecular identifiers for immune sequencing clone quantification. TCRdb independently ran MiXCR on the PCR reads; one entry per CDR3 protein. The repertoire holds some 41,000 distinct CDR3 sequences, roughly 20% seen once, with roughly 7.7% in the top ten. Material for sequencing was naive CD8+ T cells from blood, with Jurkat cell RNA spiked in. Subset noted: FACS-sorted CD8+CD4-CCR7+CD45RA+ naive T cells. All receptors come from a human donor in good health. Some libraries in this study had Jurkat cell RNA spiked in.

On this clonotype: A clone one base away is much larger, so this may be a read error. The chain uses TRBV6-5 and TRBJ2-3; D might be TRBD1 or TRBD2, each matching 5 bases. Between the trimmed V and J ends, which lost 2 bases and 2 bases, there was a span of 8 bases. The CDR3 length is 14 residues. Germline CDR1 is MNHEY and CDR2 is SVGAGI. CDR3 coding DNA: TGTGCCAGCAGTTACGTGGGGGACACAGATACGCAGTATTTT. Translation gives CASSYVGDTDTQYF.

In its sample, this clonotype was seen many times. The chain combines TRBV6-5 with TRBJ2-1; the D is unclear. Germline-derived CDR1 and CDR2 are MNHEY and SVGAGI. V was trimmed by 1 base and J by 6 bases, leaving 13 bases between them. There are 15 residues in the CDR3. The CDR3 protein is CASSYWGREGNEQFF. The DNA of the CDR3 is TGTGCCAGCAGTTACTGGGGTAGGGAAGGCAATGAGCAGTTCTTC.

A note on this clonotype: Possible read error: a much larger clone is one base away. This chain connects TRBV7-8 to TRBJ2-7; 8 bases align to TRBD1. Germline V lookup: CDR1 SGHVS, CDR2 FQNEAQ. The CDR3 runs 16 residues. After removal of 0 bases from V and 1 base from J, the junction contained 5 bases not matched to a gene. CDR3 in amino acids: CASSLADRASSYEQYF. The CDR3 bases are TGTGCCAGCAGCTTAGCGGACAGGGCCTCTTCCTACGAGCAGTACTTC.

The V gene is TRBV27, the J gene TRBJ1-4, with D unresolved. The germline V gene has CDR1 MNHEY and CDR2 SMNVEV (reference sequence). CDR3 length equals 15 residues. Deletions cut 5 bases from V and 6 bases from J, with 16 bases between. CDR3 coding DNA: TGTGCCAGCAGTCCCTCGGGTAGATGGGATGAAAAACTGTTTTTT. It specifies CASSPSGRWDEKLFF.

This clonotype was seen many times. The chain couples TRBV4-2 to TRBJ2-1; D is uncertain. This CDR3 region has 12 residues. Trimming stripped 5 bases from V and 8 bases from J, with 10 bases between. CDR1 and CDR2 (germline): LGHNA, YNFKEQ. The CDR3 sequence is CASSTLPHEQFF. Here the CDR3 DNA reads TGTGCCAGCAGCACCCTTCCCCATGAGCAGTTCTTC.

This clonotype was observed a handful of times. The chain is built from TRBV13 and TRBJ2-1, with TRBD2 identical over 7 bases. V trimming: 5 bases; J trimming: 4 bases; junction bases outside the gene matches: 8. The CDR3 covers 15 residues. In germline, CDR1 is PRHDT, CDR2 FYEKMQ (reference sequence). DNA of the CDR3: TGTGCCAGCAGCCCCCGGGGCGGGAGATACAATGAGCAGTTCTTC. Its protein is CASSPRGGRYNEQFF.

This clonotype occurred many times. This CDR3 is CAISESRGGNEQYF. The CDR3 DNA is TGTGCCATCAGTGAGTCTAGGGGGGGCAACGAGCAGTACTTC. The chain uses TRBV10-3 and TRBJ2-7, with a possible D match to TRBD2 (7 bases). The V end lost 0 bases, the J end lost 5 bases, and 11 bases lay between the germline ends. The germline gives CDR1 ENHRY, CDR2 SYGVKD. The CDR3 runs to 14 residues.

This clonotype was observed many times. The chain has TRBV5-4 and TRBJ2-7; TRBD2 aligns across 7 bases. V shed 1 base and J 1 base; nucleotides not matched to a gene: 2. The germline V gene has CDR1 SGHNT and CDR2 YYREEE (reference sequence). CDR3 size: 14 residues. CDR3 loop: CASSLSSGSYEQYF. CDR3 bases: TGTGCCAGCAGCTTGTCTAGCGGATCCTACGAGCAGTACTTC.

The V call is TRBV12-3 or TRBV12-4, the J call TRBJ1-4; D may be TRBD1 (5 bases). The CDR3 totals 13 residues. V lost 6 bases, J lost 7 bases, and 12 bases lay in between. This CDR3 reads CASSRGRLEKLFF. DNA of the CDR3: TGTGCCAGCAGCCGGGGGAGACTTGAAAAACTGTTTTTT.

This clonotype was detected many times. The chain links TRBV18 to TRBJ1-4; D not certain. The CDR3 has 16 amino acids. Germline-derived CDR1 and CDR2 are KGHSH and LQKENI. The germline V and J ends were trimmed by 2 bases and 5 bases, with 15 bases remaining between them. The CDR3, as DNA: TGTGCCAGCTCACCAATGGCGTACATAACCAATGAAAAACTGTTTTTT. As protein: CASSPMAYITNEKLFF.

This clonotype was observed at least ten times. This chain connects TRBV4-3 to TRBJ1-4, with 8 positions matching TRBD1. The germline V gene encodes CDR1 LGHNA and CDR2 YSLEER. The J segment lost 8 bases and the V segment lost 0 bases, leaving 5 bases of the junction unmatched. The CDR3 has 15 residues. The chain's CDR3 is CASSQEDRAGEKLFF. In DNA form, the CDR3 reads TGCGCCAGCAGCCAAGAGGACAGGGCCGGGGAAAAACTGTTTTTT.

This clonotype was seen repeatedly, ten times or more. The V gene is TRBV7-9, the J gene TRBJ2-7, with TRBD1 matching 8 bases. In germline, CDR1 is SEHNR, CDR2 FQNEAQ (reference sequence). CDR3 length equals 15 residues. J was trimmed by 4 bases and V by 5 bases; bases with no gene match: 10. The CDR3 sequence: CASSTYRGMSYEQYF. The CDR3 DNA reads TGTGCCAGCAGCACCTACAGGGGGATGTCGTACGAGCAGTACTTC.

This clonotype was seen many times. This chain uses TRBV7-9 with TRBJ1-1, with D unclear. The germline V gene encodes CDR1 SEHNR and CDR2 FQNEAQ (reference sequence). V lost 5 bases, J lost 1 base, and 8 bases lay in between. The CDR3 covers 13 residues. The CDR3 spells CASSHEGNTEAFF. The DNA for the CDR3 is TGTGCCAGCAGCCATGAGGGGAACACTGAAGCTTTCTTT. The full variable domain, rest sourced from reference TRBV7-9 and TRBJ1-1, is DTGVSQNPRHKITKRGQNVTFRCDPISEHNRLYWYRQTLGQGPEFLTYFQNEAQLEKSRLLSDRFSAERPKGSFSTLEIQRTEQGDSAMYLCASSHEGNTEAFFGQGTRLTVV.

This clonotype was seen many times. This chain's CDR3 is CASSLIVGPGPQHF. DNA for the CDR3: TGTGCCAGCAGCTTAATCGTGGGCCCTGGGCCCCAGCATTTT. The V and J genes are TRBV7-8 and TRBJ1-5, with D unclear. Germline CDR1 reads SGHVS; CDR2 reads FQNEAQ. The CDR3 is 14 amino acids. Trimming removed 2 bases at V and 9 bases at J, with 14 bases between.

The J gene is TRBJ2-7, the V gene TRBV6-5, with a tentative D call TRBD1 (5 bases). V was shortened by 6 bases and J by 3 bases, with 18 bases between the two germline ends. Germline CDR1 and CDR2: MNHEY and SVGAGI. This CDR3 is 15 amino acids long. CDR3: CASRLVRGQVYEQYF. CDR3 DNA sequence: TGTGCCAGCAGATTAGTTAGGGGCCAAGTCTACGAGCAGTACTTC.

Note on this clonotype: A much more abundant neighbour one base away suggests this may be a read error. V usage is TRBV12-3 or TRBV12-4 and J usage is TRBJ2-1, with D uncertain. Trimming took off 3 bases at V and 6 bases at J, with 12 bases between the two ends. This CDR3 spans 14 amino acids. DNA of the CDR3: TGTGCCAGCAGTTTCCCCGGGCCCGGCAATGAGCAGTTCTTC. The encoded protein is CASSFPGPGNEQFF.

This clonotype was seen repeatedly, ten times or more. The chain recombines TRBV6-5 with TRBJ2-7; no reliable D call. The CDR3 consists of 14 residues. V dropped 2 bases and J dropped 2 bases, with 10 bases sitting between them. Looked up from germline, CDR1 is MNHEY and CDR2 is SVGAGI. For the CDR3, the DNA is TGTGCCAGCAGTTACAGTCAGCCTACCTACGAGCAGTACTTC. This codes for CASSYSQPTYEQYF.

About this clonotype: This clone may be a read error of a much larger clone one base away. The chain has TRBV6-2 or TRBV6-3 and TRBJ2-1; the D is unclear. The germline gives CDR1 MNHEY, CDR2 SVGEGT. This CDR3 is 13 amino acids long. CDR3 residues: CASNYSGFHEQFF. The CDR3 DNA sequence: TGTGCCAGCAATTACTCCGGGTTTCATGAGCAGTTCTTC.

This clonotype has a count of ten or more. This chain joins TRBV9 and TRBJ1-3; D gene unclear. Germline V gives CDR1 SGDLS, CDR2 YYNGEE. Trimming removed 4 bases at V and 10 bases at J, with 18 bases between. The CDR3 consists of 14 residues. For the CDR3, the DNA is TGTGCCAGCAGCCCTCCGAGGTCTGGCGGGACCATATATTTT. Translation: CASSPPRSGGTIYF.